This passage covers 9 T cell receptor beta chains from one sample sequenced in a study of read filtering for tumor transcriptome and immune sequencing. This library used around 400 ng RNA and molecular barcoded adaptors spanning alpha/delta and beta/gamma chains. From the reads, TCRdb called clonotypes with MiXCR, one entry per CDR3 protein. The table has some 25,000 distinct CDR3 sequences, 20% seen once. The sample comprised a population of CD138-negative cells sorted from bone marrow. These receptors were taken from a donor at least 40 years old with multiple myeloma.

This clonotype occurred a few times. This sequence joins TRBV7-9 and TRBJ2-7; 10 bases line up with TRBD2. This CDR3 is built from 18 residues. Looked up from germline, CDR1 is SEHNR and CDR2 is FQNEAQ (reference sequence). With V trimmed by 5 bases and J by 1 base, 14 bases remained unmatched. The CDR3 region is CASSPRAAGTSDSYEQYF. DNA for the CDR3: TGTGCCAGCAGCCCGCGTGCGGCCGGGACTAGCGATTCCTACGAGCAGTACTTC. Supplemented by reference TRBV7-9 and TRBJ2-7, the full variable domain reads DTGVSQNPRHKITKRGQNVTFRCDPISEHNRLYWYRQTLGQGPEFLTYFQNEAQLEKSRLLSDRFSAERPKGSFSTLEIQRTEQGDSAMYLCASSPRAAGTSDSYEQYFGPGTRLTVT.

This clonotype has just a few counts. The chain has TRBV24-1 and TRBJ2-1; D ambiguous. Trimming removed 3 bases from V and 8 bases from J, with 13 bases in between. The CDR3 consists of 14 residues. The V gene's germline CDR1 is KGHDR and CDR2 SFDVKD. In DNA, the CDR3 is TGTGCCACCAGTGATACCTTTTATACCGATGAGCAGTTCTTC. Its protein product is CATSDTFYTDEQFF.

The sample holds a few counts of this clonotype. The chain employs TRBV6-5 and TRBJ1-1; D unresolved. This CDR3 region has 13 residues. V lost 4 bases, J lost 1 base, and 7 bases lay in between. The germline V gene has CDR1 MNHEY and CDR2 SVGAGI. This CDR3 is CASSSYQNTEAFF. CDR3 sequence (DNA): TGTGCCAGCAGTTCATATCAGAACACTGAAGCTTTCTTT.

This clonotype has more than one count but fewer than ten. The chain is built from TRBV7-9 and TRBJ2-3; possibly TRBD2 for D (5 bases). The CDR3 sequence is 16 residues long. The V end was cut by 1 base, the J end by 1 base, with 12 bases between. Germline V gene sequence: CDR1 SEHNR, CDR2 FQNEAQ (reference sequence). Written as DNA, the CDR3 is TGTGCCAGCAGCTTAGGAAGCGGACGTGGCACAGATACGCAGTATTTT. Translated: CASSLGSGRGTDTQYF.

This clonotype is deemed medium-sized. The chain is built from TRBV24-1 and TRBJ2-1; 11 bases match TRBD1. Per germline, CDR1 KGHDR and CDR2 SFDVKD. V dropped 7 bases and J dropped 8; count of bases not matched to a gene: 9. This CDR3 contains 15 residues. The CDR3 coding sequence is TGTGCCACCAGCTTACCGGGACAGGGGGGTCATGAGCAGTTCTTC. Encoded protein: CATSLPGQGGHEQFF.

With respect to this clonotype: A single base is all that separates this from a far larger clone, so a read error is likely. The chain recombines TRBV6-6 with TRBJ2-1; 9 bases line up with TRBD2. Germline CDR1 reads MNHNY; CDR2 reads SVGAGI (reference sequence). The CDR3 has 14 residues. The CDR3 coding sequence is TGTGCCAGCAGTTTCGGGACTAGCTGGAATGGGCAGTTCTTC. Translation: CASSFGTSWNGQFF.

This clonotype showed up many times. The rearrangement links TRBV29-1 to TRBJ2-5; TRBD1 matches at 8 bases. This CDR3 spans 16 amino acids. Per the germline V gene, CDR1 is SQVTM and CDR2 is ANQGSEA. The V and J ends lost 3 bases and 5 bases, in that order; junction bases with no gene match: 14. This CDR3 reads CSVEPRGRNLGETQYF. The CDR3 DNA follows: TGCAGCGTTGAGCCCAGGGGGCGGAATCTCGGGGAGACCCAGTACTTC.

At least ten counts were recorded for this clonotype. The chain couples TRBV20-1 to TRBJ2-1; 15 bases align to TRBD2. The CDR3 consists of 18 residues. Germline CDR1 and CDR2: DFQATT and SNEGSKA (reference sequence). Losses at the gene ends were 2 bases for V and 4 bases for J; bases not matched to a gene: 9. CDR3 protein: CSARPGLAGGPKYNEQFF. CDR3 in DNA: TGCAGTGCTAGACCTGGACTAGCGGGAGGGCCGAAGTACAATGAGCAGTTCTTC.

This clonotype was counted ten times or more. The chain uses TRBV5-1 and TRBJ2-3; D is ambiguous. Germline lookup yields CDR1 SGHRS and CDR2 YFSETQ. The V and J ends lost 4 bases and 4 bases respectively, with 4 bases between them. The CDR3 is 11 residues long. The CDR3 coding sequence is TGCGCCAGCAGCGAGTCAGATACGCAGTATTTT. Its protein product is CASSESDTQYF.